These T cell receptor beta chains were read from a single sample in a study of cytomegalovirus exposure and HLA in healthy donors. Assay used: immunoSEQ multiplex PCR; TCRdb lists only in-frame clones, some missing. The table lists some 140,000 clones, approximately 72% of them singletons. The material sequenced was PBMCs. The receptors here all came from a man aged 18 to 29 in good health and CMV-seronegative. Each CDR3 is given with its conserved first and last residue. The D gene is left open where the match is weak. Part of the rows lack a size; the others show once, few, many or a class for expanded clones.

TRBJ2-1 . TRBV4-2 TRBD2 TGTGCCAGCAGCCAAGAGGGGGCTAGCGGGGGGAATGGTGAGCAGTTCTTC CASSQEGASGGNGEQFF
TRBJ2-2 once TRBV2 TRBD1 TGTGCCAGCAGGACAGGGGTGGGCACCGGGGAGCTGTTTTTT CASRTGVGTGELFF
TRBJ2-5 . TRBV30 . TGTGCCTGGAAAGAGGCCGCGACTTACAGGGAGACCCAGTACTTC CAWKEAATYRETQYF
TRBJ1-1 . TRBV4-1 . TGCGCCAGCAGCCAAGATGACGGGAGAGGAGCTTTCTTT CASSQDDGRGAFF
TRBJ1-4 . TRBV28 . TGTGCCAGCAGTACCCCTAACAGGGCAACTAATGAAAAACTGTTTTTT CASSTPNRATNEKLFF
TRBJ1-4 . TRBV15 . TGTGCCACCAGCAGGAAATCTGACACCCTTGCTAATGAAAAACTGTTTTTT CATSRKSDTLANEKLFF
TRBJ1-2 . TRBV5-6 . TGTGCCAGCAGCTTGGGGGCACCTGGCTACACCTTC CASSLGAPGYTF
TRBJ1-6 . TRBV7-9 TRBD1 TGTGCCAGCAGCTTTACAGGGGGGTACTCACCCCTCCACTTT CASSFTGGYSPLHF
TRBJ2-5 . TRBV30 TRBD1 TGTGCCTGGCACCCGGGACAGGGGGTAGAGACCCAGTACTTC CAWHPGQGVETQYF
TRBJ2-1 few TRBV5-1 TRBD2 TGCGCCAGCAGCTCAATACGAGGGGAGGGTGAGCAGTTCTTC CASSSIRGEGEQFF
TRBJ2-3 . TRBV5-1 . TGCGCCAGCAGCTTGTCAGGGGCGGTTCGTACAGATACGCAGTATTTT CASSLSGAVRTDTQYF
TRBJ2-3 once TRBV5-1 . TGCGCCAGCACGGCGGAAGGTTTCACAGATACGCAGTATTTT CASTAEGFTDTQYF
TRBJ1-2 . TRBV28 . TGTGCCAGCAATCAGGGAGGGAGTAGTGCCTATGGCTACACCTTC CASNQGGSSAYGYTF
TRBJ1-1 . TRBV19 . TGTGCCAGTAGTATCGGGGGGGCAAGCCCTCTAATCACTGAAGCTTTCTTT CASSIGGASPLITEAFF
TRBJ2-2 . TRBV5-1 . TGCGCCAGCAGCTTCACAACAAACACCGGGGAGCTGTTTTTT CASSFTTNTGELFF
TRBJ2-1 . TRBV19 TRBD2 TGTGCCACTCTAAGCACTAGCGGGGGCCCCAGGGATGGGCAGTTCTTC CATLSTSGGPRDGQFF
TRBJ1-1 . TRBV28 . TGTGCCAGCAGTTTAACAGGAGTTTTTCTTCTTGAAGCTTTCTTT CASSLTGVFLLEAFF
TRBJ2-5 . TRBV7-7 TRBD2 TGTGCCAGCAGCCAAGGGACTAGCGGGGGGGGGTACCAAGAGACCCAGTACTTC CASSQGTSGGGYQETQYF
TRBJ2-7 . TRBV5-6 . TGTGCCAGCACCCCGTCGAGCGGATTCTCCTACGAGCAGTACTTC CASTPSSGFSYEQYF